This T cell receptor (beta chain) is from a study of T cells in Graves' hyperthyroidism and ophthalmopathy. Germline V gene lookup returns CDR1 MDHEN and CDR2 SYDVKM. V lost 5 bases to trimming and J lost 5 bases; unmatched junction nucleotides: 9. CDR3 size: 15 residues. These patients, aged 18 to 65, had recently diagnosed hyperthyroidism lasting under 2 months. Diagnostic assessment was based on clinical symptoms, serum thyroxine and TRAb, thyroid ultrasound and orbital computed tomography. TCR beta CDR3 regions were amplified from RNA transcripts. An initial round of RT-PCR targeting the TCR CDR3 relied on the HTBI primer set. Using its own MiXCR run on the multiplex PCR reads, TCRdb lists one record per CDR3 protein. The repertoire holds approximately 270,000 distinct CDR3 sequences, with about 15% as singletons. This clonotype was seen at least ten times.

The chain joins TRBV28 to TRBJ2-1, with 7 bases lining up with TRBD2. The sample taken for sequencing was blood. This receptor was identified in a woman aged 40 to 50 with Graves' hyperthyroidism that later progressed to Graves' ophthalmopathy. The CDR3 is CASSPRGAGNNEQFF. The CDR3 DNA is TGTGCCAGCAGTCCCCGGGGAGCGGGAAACAATGAGCAGTTCTTC.